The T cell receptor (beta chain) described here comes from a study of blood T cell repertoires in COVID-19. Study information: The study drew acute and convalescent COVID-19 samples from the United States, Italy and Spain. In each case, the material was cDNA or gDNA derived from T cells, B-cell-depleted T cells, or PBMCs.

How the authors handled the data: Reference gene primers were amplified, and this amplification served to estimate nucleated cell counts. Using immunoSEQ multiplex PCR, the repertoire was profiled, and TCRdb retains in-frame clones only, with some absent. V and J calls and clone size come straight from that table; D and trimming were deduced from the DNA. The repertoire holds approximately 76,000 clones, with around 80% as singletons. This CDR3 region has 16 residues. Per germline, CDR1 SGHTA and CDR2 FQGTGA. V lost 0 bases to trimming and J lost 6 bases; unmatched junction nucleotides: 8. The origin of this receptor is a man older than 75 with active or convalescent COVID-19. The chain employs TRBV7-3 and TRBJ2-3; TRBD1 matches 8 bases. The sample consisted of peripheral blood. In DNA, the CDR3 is TGTGCCAGCAGCTTAACCGGACAGGGTTTAACGGATACGCAGTATTTT. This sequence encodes CASSLTGQGLTDTQYF.